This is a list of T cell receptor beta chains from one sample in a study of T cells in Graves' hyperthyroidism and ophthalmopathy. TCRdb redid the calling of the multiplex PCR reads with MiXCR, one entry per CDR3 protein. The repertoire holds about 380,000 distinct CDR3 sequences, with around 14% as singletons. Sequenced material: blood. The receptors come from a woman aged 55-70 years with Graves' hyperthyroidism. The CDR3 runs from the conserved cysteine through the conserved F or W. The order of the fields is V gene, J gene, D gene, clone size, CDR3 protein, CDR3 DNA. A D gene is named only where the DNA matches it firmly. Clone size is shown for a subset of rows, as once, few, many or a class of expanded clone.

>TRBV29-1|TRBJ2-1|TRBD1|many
CSVRDSVNNEQFF
TGCAGCGTCCGGGACAGCGTCAACAATGAGCAGTTCTTC
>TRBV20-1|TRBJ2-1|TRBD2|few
CSARDLVAGELWGNEQFF
TGCAGTGCTAGAGATCTGGTAGCGGGAGAATTATGGGGTAATGAGCAGTTCTTC
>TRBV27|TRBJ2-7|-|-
CASGLPGRTGEQYF
TGTGCCAGCGGTTTACCGGGTAGGACCGGCGAGCAGTACTTC
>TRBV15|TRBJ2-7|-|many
CATSRDGGPHYEQYF
TGTGCCACCAGCAGAGATGGAGGGCCTCACTACGAGCAGTACTTC
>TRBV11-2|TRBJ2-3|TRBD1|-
CASSRAQGAWLDTQYF
TGTGCCAGCAGCCGGGCGCAGGGGGCATGGTTAGATACGCAGTATTTT
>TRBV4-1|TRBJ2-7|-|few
CASSQDLTYEQYF
TGCGCCAGCAGCCAAGATTTGACCTACGAGCAGTACTTC
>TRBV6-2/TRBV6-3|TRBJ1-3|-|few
CASSYSLQSGNTIYF
TGTGCCAGCAGTTACTCGTTACAGTCTGGAAACACCATATATTTT
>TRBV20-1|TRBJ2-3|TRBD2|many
CSQTPAGGREDTQYF
TGCAGTCAAACCCCAGCGGGAGGACGGGAAGATACGCAGTATTTT
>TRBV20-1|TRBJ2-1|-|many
CSALTDRGEQFF
TGCAGTGCATTGACAGATCGCGGTGAGCAGTTCTTC
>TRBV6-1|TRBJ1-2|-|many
CASRDPGRFGYTF
TGTGCCAGCAGGGACCCGGGGAGATTTGGCTACACCTTC
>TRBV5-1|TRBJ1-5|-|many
CASSLRAGPNQPQHF
TGCGCCAGCAGCTTGCGGGCCGGACCCAATCAGCCCCAGCATTTT
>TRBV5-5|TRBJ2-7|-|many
CASSSDSWSYEQYF
TGTGCCAGCAGCTCGGACAGTTGGTCGTACGAGCAGTACTTC
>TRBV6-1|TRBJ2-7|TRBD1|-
CASSTGQDIYEQYF
TGTGCCAGCAGTACGGGACAGGACATTTACGAGCAGTACTTC
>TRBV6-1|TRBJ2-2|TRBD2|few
CASSTGLAVNTGELFF
TGTGCCAGCAGTACGGGACTAGCGGTGAACACCGGGGAGCTGTTTTTT
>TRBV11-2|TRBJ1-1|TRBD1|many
CASSLLYRGAGTVEAFF
TGTGCCAGCAGCTTACTATATAGGGGGGCCGGGACAGTCGAAGCTTTCTTT
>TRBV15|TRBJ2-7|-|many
CATSRDPGKQYF
TGTGCCACCAGCAGAGATCCTGGGAAGCAGTACTTC
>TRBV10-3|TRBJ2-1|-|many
CAISETSRNNEQFF
TGTGCCATCAGTGAGACTAGCAGGAACAATGAGCAGTTCTTC
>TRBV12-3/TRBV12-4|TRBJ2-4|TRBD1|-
CASSTGGPIQYF
TGTGCCAGCAGTACAGGGGGTCCCATTCAGTACTTC
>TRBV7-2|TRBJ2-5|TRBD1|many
CASSLAGQLVETQYF
TGTGCCAGCAGCTTAGCGGGACAGCTTGTGGAGACCCAGTACTTC
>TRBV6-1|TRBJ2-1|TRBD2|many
CAIRERGYEQFF
TGTGCCATTCGCGAGCGGGGATATGAGCAGTTCTTC
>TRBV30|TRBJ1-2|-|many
CAWSASGFPSRDGYTF
TGTGCCTGGAGTGCGTCCGGCTTCCCGAGCCGGGACGGCTACACCTTC
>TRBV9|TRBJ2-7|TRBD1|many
CASSVASGTDSYEQYF
TGTGCCAGCAGCGTAGCTTCCGGGACAGATAGCTACGAGCAGTACTTC
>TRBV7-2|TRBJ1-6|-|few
CASSPQQGTPLHF
TGTGCCAGCAGCCCGCAACAGGGAACACCCCTCCACTTT
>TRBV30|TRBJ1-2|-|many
CAWSGQAAYGYTF
TGTGCCTGGAGTGGACAGGCTGCCTATGGCTACACCTTC
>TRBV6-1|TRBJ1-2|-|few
CASSRTTSGGYTF
TGTGCCAGCAGTAGGACTACCTCGGGAGGCTACACCTTC
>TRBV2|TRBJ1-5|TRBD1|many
CASSETGQGRQPQHF
TGTGCCAGCAGTGAAACCGGACAGGGAAGACAGCCCCAGCATTTT
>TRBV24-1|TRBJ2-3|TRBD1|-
CATSERQGHRGDTQYF
TGTGCCACCAGTGAAAGACAGGGTCACAGGGGAGATACGCAGTATTTT
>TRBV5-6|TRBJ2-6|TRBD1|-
CASSPEAGTGKLTGANVLTF
TGTGCCAGCAGCCCGGAGGCCGGGACAGGGAAGTTAACTGGGGCCAACGTCCTGACTTTC
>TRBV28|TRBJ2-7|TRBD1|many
CASSPGQLGAEQYF
TGTGCCAGCAGTCCGGGACAGCTTGGGGCCGAGCAGTACTTC
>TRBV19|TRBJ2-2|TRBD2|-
CASSRKPGLAGATGELFF
TGTGCCAGTAGTAGAAAACCGGGACTAGCGGGAGCTACCGGGGAGCTGTTTTTT
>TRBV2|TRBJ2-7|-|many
CASSVVQGRDEQYF
TGTGCCAGCAGTGTTGTCCAGGGTCGGGACGAGCAGTACTTC
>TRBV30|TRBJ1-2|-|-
CAHIQGATNYGYTF
TGTGCACACATACAGGGAGCGACCAACTATGGCTACACCTTC
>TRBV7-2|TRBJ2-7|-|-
CASRHGASSSYEQYF
TGTGCCAGCAGGCACGGGGCGTCCAGCTCCTACGAGCAGTACTTC
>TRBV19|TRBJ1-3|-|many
CASRRGSSSGNTIYF
TGTGCCAGCAGGAGGGGTTCTTCCTCTGGAAACACCATATATTTT
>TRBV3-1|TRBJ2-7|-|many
CASSQVFGKGISYEQYF
TGTGCCAGCAGCCAAGTTTTCGGGAAGGGTATCTCCTACGAGCAGTACTTC
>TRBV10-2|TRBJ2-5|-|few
CASSESRVPETQYF
TGCGCCAGCAGTGAGTCCAGGGTTCCAGAGACCCAGTACTTC
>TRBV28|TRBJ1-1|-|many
CASSLDPGQNTEAFF
TGTGCCAGCAGTTTAGACCCGGGGCAGAACACTGAAGCTTTCTTT
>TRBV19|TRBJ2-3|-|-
CASSPSRRSTDTQYF
TGTGCCAGTAGTCCGAGCAGACGTAGCACAGATACGCAGTATTTT
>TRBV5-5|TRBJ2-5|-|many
CASSLAAGALGTQYF
TGTGCCAGCAGCTTGGCGGCGGGGGCCCTTGGGACCCAGTACTTC
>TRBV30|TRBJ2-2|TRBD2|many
CAWSGRISGELFF
TGTGCCTGGAGCGGGAGGATTTCCGGGGAGCTGTTTTTT
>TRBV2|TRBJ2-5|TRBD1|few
CASSKGALGETQYF
TGTGCCAGCAGCAAGGGGGCTTTGGGAGAGACCCAGTACTTC
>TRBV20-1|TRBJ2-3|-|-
CSAPQVLTDTQYF
TGCAGTGCTCCGCAGGTCCTCACAGATACGCAGTATTTT
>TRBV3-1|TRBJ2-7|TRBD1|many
CASSQELSRTGIYEQYF
TGTGCCAGCAGCCAAGAATTAAGTCGGACAGGGATCTACGAGCAGTACTTC
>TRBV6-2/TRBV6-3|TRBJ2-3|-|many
CASRAGKKSSTDTQYF
TGTGCCAGCAGAGCCGGGAAAAAATCTAGCACAGATACGCAGTATTTT
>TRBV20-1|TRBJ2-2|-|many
CSARQGGSGELFF
TGCAGTGCTAGGCAGGGAGGTTCCGGGGAGCTGTTTTTT
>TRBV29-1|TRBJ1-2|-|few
CSVVSGNYGYTF
TGCAGCGTTGTATCAGGGAACTATGGCTACACCTTC
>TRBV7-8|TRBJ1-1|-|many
CASSLGVLGTEAFF
TGTGCCAGCAGCTTAGGTGTTTTGGGCACTGAAGCTTTCTTT
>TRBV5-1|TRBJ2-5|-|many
CASSSLQGPGQETQYF
TGCGCCAGCAGTTCCTTACAGGGACCAGGCCAAGAGACCCAGTACTTC
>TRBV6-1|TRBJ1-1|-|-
CASSDVQGGRSTEAFF
TGTGCCAGCAGTGACGTCCAAGGGGGTAGATCGACTGAAGCTTTCTTT
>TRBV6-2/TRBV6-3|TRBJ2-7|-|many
CASSQDAIYEQYF
TGTGCCAGCAGTCAGGACGCAATCTACGAGCAGTACTTC
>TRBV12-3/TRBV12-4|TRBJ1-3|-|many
CASSPATARGSAGNTIYF
TGTGCCAGCAGCCCCGCAACGGCCCGGGGGTCGGCTGGAAACACCATATATTTT
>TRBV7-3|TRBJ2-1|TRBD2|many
CASSSLAGEANEQFF
TGTGCCAGCAGCTCACTAGCGGGAGAAGCCAATGAGCAGTTCTTC
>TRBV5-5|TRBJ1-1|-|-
CASSFTWAGDTEAFF
TGTGCCAGCAGTTTCACCTGGGCAGGGGACACTGAAGCTTTCTTT
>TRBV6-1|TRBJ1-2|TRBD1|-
CASSEYRGPWPYGYTF
TGTGCCAGCAGTGAATACAGGGGCCCCTGGCCCTATGGCTACACCTTC
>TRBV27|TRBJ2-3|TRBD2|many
CASSPRTSGRAYTQYF
TGTGCCAGCAGTCCCCGGACTAGCGGGAGGGCCTATACGCAGTATTTT
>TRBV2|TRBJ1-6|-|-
CASSPRGAVVNSPLHF
TGTGCCAGCAGTCCACGGGGGGCGGTCGTGAATTCACCCCTCCACTTT
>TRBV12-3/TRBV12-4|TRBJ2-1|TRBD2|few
CASGLAGGLLQFF
TGTGCTTCGGGCCTAGCGGGAGGACTTTTGCAGTTCTTC
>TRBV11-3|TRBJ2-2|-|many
CASSLFGATNTGELFF
TGTGCCAGCAGCTTATTTGGGGCCACGAACACCGGGGAGCTGTTTTTT
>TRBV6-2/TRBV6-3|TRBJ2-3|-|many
CASSYSGRGRTDTQYF
TGTGCCAGCAGTTACTCAGGGCGGGGACGCACAGATACGCAGTATTTT